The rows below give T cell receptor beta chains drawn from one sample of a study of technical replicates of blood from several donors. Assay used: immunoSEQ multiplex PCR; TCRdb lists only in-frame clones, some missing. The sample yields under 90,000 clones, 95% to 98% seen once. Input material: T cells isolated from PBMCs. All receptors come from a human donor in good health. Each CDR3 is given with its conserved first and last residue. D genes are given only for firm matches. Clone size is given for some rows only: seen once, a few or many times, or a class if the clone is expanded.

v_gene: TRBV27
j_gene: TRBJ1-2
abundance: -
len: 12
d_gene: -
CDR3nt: TGTGCCAGCAGTTTTTCAGGCTATGGCTACACCTTC
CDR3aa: CASSFSGYGYTF

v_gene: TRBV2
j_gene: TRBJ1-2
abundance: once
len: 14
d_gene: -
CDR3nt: TGTGCCAGCAGAATCAAGGGGGGGGTCTATGGCTACACCTTC
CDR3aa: CASRIKGGVYGYTF

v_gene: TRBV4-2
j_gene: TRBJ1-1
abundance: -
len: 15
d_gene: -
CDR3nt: TGTGCCAGCAGCCAGCTGCGGGGGGAGAACACTGAAGCTTTCTTT
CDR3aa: CASSQLRGENTEAFF

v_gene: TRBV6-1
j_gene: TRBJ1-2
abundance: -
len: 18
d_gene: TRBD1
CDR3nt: TGTGCCAGCAGTGAATGGGGCCCGGGACAGGGAGAAAACTATGGCTACACCTTC
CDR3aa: CASSEWGPGQGENYGYTF

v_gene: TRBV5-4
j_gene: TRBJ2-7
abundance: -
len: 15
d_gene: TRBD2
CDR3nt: TGTGCCAGCAGCTCTGGGGCTAGCGGGAGTAAGGGGCAGTACTTC
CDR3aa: CASSSGASGSKGQYF

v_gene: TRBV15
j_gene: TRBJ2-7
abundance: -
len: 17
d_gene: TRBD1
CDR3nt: TGTGCCACCAGCAGAGACCCTCGACAGGGGCATTCCTACGAGCAGTACTTC
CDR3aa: CATSRDPRQGHSYEQYF

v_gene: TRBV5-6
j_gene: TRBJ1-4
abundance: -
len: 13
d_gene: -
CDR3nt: TGTGCCAGCAGCTTGGTGTTATCCGAAAAACTGTTTTTT
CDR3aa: CASSLVLSEKLFF

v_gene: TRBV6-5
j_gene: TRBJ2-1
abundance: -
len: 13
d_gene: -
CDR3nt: TGTGCCAGCAGTTACGGTGCAGGGATTGAGCAGTTCTTC
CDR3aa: CASSYGAGIEQFF

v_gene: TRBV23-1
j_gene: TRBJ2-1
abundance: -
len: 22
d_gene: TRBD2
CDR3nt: TGCGCCAGCAGTCAATCCCCGGTATGTAGCGGGAGGGTAATTACCCTTTACAATGAGCAGTTCTTC
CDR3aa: CASSQSPVCSGRVITLYNEQFF

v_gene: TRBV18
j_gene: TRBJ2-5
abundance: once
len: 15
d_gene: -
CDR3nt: TGTGCCAGCTCACCAACACCCGCCAGACAAGAGACCCAGTACTTC
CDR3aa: CASSPTPARQETQYF

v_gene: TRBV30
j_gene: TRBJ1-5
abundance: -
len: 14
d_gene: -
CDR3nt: TGTGCCTGGGACCAACAGTATAGCAATCAGCCCCAGCATTTT
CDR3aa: CAWDQQYSNQPQHF

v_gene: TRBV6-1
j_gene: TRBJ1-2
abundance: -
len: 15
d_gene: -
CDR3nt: TGTGCCAGCATCAGTTCCGGGCGGGTAGCTATGGTCTACACCTTC
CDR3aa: CASISSGRVAMVYTF

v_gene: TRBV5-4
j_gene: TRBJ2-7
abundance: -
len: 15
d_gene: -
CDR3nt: TGTGCCAGCAGCACTTTACAGGGATCGCCCTACGAGCAGTACTTC
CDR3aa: CASSTLQGSPYEQYF

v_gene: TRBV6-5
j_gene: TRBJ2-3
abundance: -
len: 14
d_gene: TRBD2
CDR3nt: TGTGCCAGCAGTCACGCGGGGGGGAAAGATACGCAGTATTTT
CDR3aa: CASSHAGGKDTQYF

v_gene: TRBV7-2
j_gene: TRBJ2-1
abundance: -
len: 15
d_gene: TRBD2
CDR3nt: TGTGCCAGCAGCCGGTTAGCGGGGGCCCTCAATGAGCAGTTCTTC
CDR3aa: CASSRLAGALNEQFF

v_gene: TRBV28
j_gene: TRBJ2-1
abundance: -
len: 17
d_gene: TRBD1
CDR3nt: TGTGCCAGCAGAGGTCCCGGGACAGCGACGAGGCGAAATGAGCAGTTCTTC
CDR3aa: CASRGPGTATRRNEQFF

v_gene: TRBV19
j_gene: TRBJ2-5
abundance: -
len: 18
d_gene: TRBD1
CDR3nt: TGTGCCAGTAGCTCATTTAAAACGGACAGGCCAACCCCAGAGACCCAGTACTTC
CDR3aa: CASSSFKTDRPTPETQYF

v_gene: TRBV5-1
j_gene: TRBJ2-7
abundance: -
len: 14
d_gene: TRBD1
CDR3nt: TGCGCCAGCAGCTCTGACAGGGGGTGGTACGAGCAGTACTTC
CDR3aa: CASSSDRGWYEQYF

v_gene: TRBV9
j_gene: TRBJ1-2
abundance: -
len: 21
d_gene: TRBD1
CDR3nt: TGTGCCAGCAGCGCCGGGACAGTCGCCATGAAAGCTCCCCTTGGGGCATATGGCTACACCTTC
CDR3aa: CASSAGTVAMKAPLGAYGYTF

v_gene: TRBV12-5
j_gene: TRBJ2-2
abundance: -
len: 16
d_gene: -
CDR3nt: TGTGCTAGTGGTTTCCCGAGGCCCCGGAACACCGGGGAGCTGTTTTTT
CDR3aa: CASGFPRPRNTGELFF

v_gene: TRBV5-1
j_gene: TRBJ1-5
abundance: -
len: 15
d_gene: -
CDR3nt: TGCGCCAGCAGCTTGGGAGGTCAGGGTTATCAGCCCCAGCATTTT
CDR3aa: CASSLGGQGYQPQHF

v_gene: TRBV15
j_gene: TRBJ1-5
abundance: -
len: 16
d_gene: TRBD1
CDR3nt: TGTGCCACCAGCAGAAGACAGGGAAGAGGGAATCAGCCCCAGCATTTT
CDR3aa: CATSRRQGRGNQPQHF

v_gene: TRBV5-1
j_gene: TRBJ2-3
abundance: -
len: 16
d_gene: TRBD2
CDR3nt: TGCGCCAGCAGCTTGGGCGGGACTAGCGCGGCAGATACGCAGTATTTT
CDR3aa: CASSLGGTSAADTQYF

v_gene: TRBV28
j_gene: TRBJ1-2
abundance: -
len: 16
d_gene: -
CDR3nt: TGTGCCGTTGAAGTACCGGGACTTTCTTCTAACTATGGCTACACCTTC
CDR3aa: CAVEVPGLSSNYGYTF

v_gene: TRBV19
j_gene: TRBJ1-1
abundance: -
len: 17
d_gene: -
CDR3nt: TGTGCCAGTAGTATAGATCTAGTGACAGGCATGAACACTGAAGCTTTCTTT
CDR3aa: CASSIDLVTGMNTEAFF

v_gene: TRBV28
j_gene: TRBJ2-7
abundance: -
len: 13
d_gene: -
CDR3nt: TGTGCCAGCAGTTTGTTCACACGGGACGAGCAGTACTTC
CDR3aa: CASSLFTRDEQYF

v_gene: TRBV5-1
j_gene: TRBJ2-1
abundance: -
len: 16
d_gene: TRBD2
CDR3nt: TGCGCCAGCAGCGGCACCGGGACTAGCGATTACAATGAGCAGTTCTTC
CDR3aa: CASSGTGTSDYNEQFF

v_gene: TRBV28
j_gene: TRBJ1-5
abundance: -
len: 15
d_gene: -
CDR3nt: TGTGCCAGCAGTTTAACGGGGGAGGGCAATCAGCCCCAGCATTTT
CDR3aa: CASSLTGEGNQPQHF

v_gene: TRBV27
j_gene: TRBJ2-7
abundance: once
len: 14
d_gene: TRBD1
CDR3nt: TGTGCCAGCAGCCTCTCGACAGGGGGCCACGAGCAGTACTTC
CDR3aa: CASSLSTGGHEQYF

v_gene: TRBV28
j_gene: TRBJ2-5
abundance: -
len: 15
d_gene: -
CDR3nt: TGTGCCAGCAACACTAAGGGGGAGTTGGAAGAGACCCAGTACTTC
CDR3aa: CASNTKGELEETQYF

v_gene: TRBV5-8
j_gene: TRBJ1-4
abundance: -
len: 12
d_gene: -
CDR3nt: TGTGCCAGCAGCAGAGTTAATGAAAAACTGTTTTTT
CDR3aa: CASSRVNEKLFF

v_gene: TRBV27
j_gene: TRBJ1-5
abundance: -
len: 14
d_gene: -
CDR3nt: TGTGCCAGCAGTTTCTCAGGAAGGGGTCAGCCCCAGCATTTT
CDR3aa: CASSFSGRGQPQHF

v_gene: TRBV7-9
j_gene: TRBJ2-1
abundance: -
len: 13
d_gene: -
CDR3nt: TGTGCCAGCAGCTTATTCGGTCTGAATGAGCAGTTCTTC
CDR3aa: CASSLFGLNEQFF

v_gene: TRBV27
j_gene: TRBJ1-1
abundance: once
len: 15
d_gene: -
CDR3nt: TGTGCCAGCAGTTTATCCCGACAGATGAACACTGAAGCTTTCTTT
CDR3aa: CASSLSRQMNTEAFF

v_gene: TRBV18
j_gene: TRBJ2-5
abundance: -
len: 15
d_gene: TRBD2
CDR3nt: TGTGCCAGCTCTCCGGGAGGGTGGTACCAAGAGACCCAGTACTTC
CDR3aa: CASSPGGWYQETQYF

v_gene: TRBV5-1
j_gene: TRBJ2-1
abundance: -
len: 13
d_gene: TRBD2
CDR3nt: TGCGCCAGCTTACCGACTAGCGGGTATGAGCAGTTCTTC
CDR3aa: CASLPTSGYEQFF

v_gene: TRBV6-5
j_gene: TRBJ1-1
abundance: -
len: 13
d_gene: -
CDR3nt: TGTGCCAGCAGTTCTGGCATGAACACTGAAGCTTTCTTT
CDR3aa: CASSSGMNTEAFF

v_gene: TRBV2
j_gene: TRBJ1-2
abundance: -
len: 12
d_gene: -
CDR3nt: TGTGCCAGCAAGGGAGGGAACTATGGCTACACCTTC
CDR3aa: CASKGGNYGYTF

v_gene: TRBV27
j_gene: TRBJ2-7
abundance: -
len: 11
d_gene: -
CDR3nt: TGTGCCAGCAGATCGAGGAGGGAGCAGTACTTC
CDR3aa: CASRSRREQYF

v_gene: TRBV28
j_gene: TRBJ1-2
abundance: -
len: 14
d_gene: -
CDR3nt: TGTGCCAGCATTTCGGCGGCGACAGACTATGGCTACACCTTC
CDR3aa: CASISAATDYGYTF

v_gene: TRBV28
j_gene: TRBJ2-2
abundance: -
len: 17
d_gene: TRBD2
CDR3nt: TGTGCCAGCAGTTTATTCCCGGGGGGATCGAACACCGGGGAGCTGTTTTTT
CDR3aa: CASSLFPGGSNTGELFF

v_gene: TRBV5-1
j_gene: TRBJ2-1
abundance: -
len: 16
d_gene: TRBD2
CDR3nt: TGCGCCAGCGGGATCGGACTAGCGGGGGGCTACAATGAGCAGTTCTTC
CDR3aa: CASGIGLAGGYNEQFF

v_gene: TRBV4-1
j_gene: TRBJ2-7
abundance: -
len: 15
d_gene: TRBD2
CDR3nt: TGCGCCAGCAGTCCATATAGCGGGATGAACTACGAGCAGTACTTC
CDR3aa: CASSPYSGMNYEQYF

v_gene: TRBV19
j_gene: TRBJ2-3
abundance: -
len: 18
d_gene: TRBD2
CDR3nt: TGTGCCAGTAGCTCCGGGACTAGCGGGGGGGCCCGCACAGATACGCAGTATTTT
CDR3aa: CASSSGTSGGARTDTQYF

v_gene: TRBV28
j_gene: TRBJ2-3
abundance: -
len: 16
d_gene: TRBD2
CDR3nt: TGTGCCAGCAGTCCGGGGACTAGCGGCAGCACAGATACGCAGTATTTT
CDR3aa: CASSPGTSGSTDTQYF

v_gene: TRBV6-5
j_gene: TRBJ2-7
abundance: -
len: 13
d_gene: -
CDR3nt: TGTGCCAGCAGCCTACAGAGAGCCTACGAGCAGTACTTC
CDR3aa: CASSLQRAYEQYF

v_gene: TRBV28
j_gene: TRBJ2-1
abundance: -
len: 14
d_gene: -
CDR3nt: TGTGCCAGCAGGGGCCTAGCGACTTACAATGAGCAGTTCTTC
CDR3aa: CASRGLATYNEQFF

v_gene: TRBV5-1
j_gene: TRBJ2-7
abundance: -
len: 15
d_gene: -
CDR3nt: TGCGCCAGCAGCTTGCAGGGGGGCCTTGATTACGAGCAGTACTTC
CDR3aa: CASSLQGGLDYEQYF

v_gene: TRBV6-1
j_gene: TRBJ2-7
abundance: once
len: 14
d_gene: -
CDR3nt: TGTGCCAGCAGTGAACAGGGGATACCCACTGAGCAGTACTTC
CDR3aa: CASSEQGIPTEQYF

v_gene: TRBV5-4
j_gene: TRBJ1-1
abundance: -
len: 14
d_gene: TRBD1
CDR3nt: TGTGCCAGCAGCTGGGACAGGGGGAACACTGAAGCTTTCTTT
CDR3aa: CASSWDRGNTEAFF

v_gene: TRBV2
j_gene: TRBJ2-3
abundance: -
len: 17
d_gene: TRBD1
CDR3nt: TGTGCCAGCAGCGAGGCGGACAGGGGGCGCCTCGCAGATACGCAGTATTTT
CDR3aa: CASSEADRGRLADTQYF

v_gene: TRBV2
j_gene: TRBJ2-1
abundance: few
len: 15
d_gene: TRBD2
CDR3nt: TGTGCCACCCGAGGACTAGCGGGGACCGACAATGAGCAGTTCTTC
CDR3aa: CATRGLAGTDNEQFF

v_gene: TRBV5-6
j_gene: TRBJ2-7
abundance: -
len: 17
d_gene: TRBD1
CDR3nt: TGTGCCAGCAGCGCCCCTCCCGGGACAGGGGGATCCTACGAGCAGTACTTC
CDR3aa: CASSAPPGTGGSYEQYF

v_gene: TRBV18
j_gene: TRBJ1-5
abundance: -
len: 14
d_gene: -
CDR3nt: TGTGCCAGCTCACCCGCCCGGACTGGGTGGCCCCAGCATTTT
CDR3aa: CASSPARTGWPQHF

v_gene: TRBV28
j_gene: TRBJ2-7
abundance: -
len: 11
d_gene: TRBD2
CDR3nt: TGTGCCAGCGGCCAAATAGCGGGAGTATTCTTC
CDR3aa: CASGQIAGVFF

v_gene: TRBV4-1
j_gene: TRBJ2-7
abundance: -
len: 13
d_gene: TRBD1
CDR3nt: TGCGCCAGCAGCCAACAGACAGGGGACGAGCAGTACTTC
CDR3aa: CASSQQTGDEQYF

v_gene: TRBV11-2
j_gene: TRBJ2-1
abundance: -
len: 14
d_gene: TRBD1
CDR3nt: TGTGCCAGCAGCCGGGACAGGGTCGGCAATGAGCAGTTCTTC
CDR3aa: CASSRDRVGNEQFF

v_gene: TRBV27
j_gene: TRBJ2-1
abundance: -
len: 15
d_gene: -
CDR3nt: TGTGCCTCAGCGTTTATCGGCGGAACCAACAATGAGCAGTTCTTC
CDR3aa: CASAFIGGTNNEQFF